These T cell receptor beta chains were read from a single sample in a study of blood T cell repertoires in COVID-19. Assay used: immunoSEQ multiplex PCR; TCRdb lists only in-frame clones, some missing. The repertoire holds around 250,000 clones, with 85% to 90% as singletons. Sequencing was carried out using peripheral blood. These receptors were collected from a woman in her seventies with active or convalescent COVID-19. The CDR3 runs from the conserved cysteine through the conserved F or W. The order of the fields is clone size, J gene, D gene, V gene, CDR3 DNA, CDR3 protein. The D gene is left open where the match is weak. Clone size is stated in some rows and not others, as once, few, many or a class when expanded.

few	TRBJ2-7	NA	TRBV18	TGTGCCAGCTCACCAAGAGTTTCCTACGAGCAGTACTTC	CASSPRVSYEQYF
NA	TRBJ1-2	NA	TRBV12-3/TRBV12-4	TGTGCCAGCAGTACAACCAGACAGTACACCTTC	CASSTTRQYTF
NA	TRBJ2-1	TRBD2	TRBV20-1	TGCAGTGCCCTGACTAGCCCGCAGCAGTTCTTC	CSALTSPQQFF
once	TRBJ2-7	TRBD2	TRBV6-2/TRBV6-3	TGTGCCAGCAGTTGGACTAGCGGGGGACCCGTCGAGCAGTACTTC	CASSWTSGGPVEQYF
few	TRBJ2-1	TRBD2	TRBV7-2	TGTGCCAGCAGCGCCGCGGGGGGGATATACAATGAGCAGTTCTTC	CASSAAGGIYNEQFF
NA	TRBJ1-2	NA	TRBV5-1	TGCGCCAGCAGCCGTATTACGGACAGTGGCTACACCTTC	CASSRITDSGYTF
NA	TRBJ1-2	NA	TRBV27	TGTGCCAGCAGTTTATCGCGGAGGATCAGTAACTATGGCTACACCTTC	CASSLSRRISNYGYTF
NA	TRBJ2-7	NA	TRBV21-1	TGTGCCAGCAGCAAAGTAAGGAGGGGTCCCTACGAGCAGTACTTC	CASSKVRRGPYEQYF
NA	TRBJ2-7	NA	TRBV10-1	TGCGCCAGCAGCTCAGGGTCTCCCTACGAGCAGTACTTC	CASSSGSPYEQYF
NA	TRBJ1-1	NA	TRBV5-6	TGTGCCAGCAGCTTGGTAATGAACACTGAAGCTTTCTTT	CASSLVMNTEAFF
NA	TRBJ2-7	NA	TRBV7-9	TGTGCCAGCCGGCAGGGGACCTACGAGCAGTACTTC	CASRQGTYEQYF
NA	TRBJ1-3	NA	TRBV7-8	TGTGCCAGCAGCTTCCCGGGAAACACCATATATTTT	CASSFPGNTIYF
NA	TRBJ1-5	NA	TRBV27	TGTGCCAGCAGTACAGGCCCCTGGAGCAATCAGCCCCAGCATTTT	CASSTGPWSNQPQHF
once	TRBJ2-1	TRBD2	TRBV29-1	TGCAGCGCTGGCAAACGGGGGGGGTACAATGAGCAGTTCTTC	CSAGKRGGYNEQFF
NA	TRBJ1-5	TRBD1	TRBV5-6	TGTGCCAGCAGCTTGGGGAGGACAGGGGGCACACATCAGCCCCAGCATTTT	CASSLGRTGGTHQPQHF
NA	TRBJ1-5	TRBD1	TRBV12-5	TGTGCTAGTGGTTTGGGACAGGGGAGGGGATATAGCAATCAGCCCCAGCATTTT	CASGLGQGRGYSNQPQHF
NA	TRBJ2-7	NA	TRBV19	TGTGCCAGTAGTATCGCGGGATACGAGCAGTACTTC	CASSIAGYEQYF
NA	TRBJ1-2	NA	TRBV5-4	TGTGCCAGCAGCTTGGTCGGGGGATGGGGCTATGGCTACACCTTC	CASSLVGGWGYGYTF
NA	TRBJ2-5	NA	TRBV7-6	TGTGCCAGCAGCCAACTCCTAGAGACCCAGTACTTC	CASSQLLETQYF
NA	TRBJ1-5	NA	TRBV27	TGTGCCAGCAGTTTAGCCTCAGGGCCTGTGAACCATCAGCCCCAGCATTTT	CASSLASGPVNHQPQHF
few	TRBJ1-1	TRBD1	TRBV12-5	TGTGCTAGTGGCCGTTCTTTTATACCGGGACAGGGAGATACTGAAGCTTTCTTT	CASGRSFIPGQGDTEAFF
NA	TRBJ1-4	TRBD1	TRBV2	TGTGCCAGCAACAGGGGGCGTCATGAAAAACTGTTTTTT	CASNRGRHEKLFF
NA	TRBJ1-1	NA	TRBV10-3	TGTGCCATCAGTGGACTAACGGCAGCTAACACTGAAGCTTTCTTT	CAISGLTAANTEAFF
few	TRBJ2-1	TRBD2	TRBV6-5	TGTGCCAGCAGCCGGGAAGCTAGCGGCCCCAATGAGCAGTTCTTC	CASSREASGPNEQFF
once	TRBJ1-2	TRBD1	TRBV6-5	TGTGCCAGCAGCGTACAGGGGAGCTATGGCTACACCTTC	CASSVQGSYGYTF
NA	TRBJ1-1	NA	TRBV19	TGTGCCAGTAGTCCAAGACCCGGATCGGGCACTGAAGCTTTCTTT	CASSPRPGSGTEAFF
few	TRBJ1-3	NA	TRBV12-3/TRBV12-4	TGTGCCAGCGCTCAGGGGACAGGAAACACCATATATTTT	CASAQGTGNTIYF
NA	TRBJ2-4	TRBD2	TRBV4-1	TGCGCCAGCAGCCATTCCCCGGGACTAGCGGGGGGGCAACTAGCCAAAAACATTCAGTACTTC	CASSHSPGLAGGQLAKNIQYF
NA	TRBJ2-3	TRBD2	TRBV4-1	TGCGCCAGCAGCCCGGCGGGGGTTGGCACAGATACGCAGTATTTT	CASSPAGVGTDTQYF
few	TRBJ1-1	NA	TRBV20-1	TGCAGTGCGCCTATATACACTGAAGCTTTCTTT	CSAPIYTEAFF
NA	TRBJ1-5	NA	TRBV7-2	TGTGCCAGCAGCCCTCCGGGACAAGCTAATCAGCCCCAGCATTTT	CASSPPGQANQPQHF
NA	TRBJ1-1	NA	TRBV5-6	TGTGCCAGCAGCCAGTCCAGGGGCCCTAAAGCTTTCTTT	CASSQSRGPKAFF
NA	TRBJ2-6	NA	TRBV21-1	TGTGCCAGCAGCAAGGACGGGAGAGGGGCCAACGTCCTGACTTTC	CASSKDGRGANVLTF
NA	TRBJ1-5	NA	TRBV6-1	TGTGCCAGCAGTGAAGCGCGGAGGGATGATCAGCCCCAGCATTTT	CASSEARRDDQPQHF
NA	TRBJ2-2	TRBD1	TRBV4-3	TGCGCCAGCAGACACAGGGGTTTCACCGGGGAGCTGTTTTTT	CASRHRGFTGELFF
NA	TRBJ1-2	TRBD1	TRBV7-9	TGTGCCACAGGGACAGGGGACGGCTACACCTTC	CATGTGDGYTF
NA	TRBJ1-2	NA	TRBV5-6	TGTGCCAGCAGTATGACAGCTGGGTATGGCTACACCTTC	CASSMTAGYGYTF
NA	TRBJ1-5	NA	TRBV18	TGTGCCAGCTCACCTAGTCAGGGTGGTCAGCCCCAGCATTTT	CASSPSQGGQPQHF
NA	TRBJ1-5	TRBD1	TRBV24-1	TGTGCCACCACTCCGGGACAGGGGCCGAATCAGCCCCAGCATTTT	CATTPGQGPNQPQHF
NA	TRBJ1-2	TRBD1	TRBV7-2	TGTGCCAGCAGCAGAGAAGGCCTCAGGGGGCGGGTTGGCTACACCTTC	CASSREGLRGRVGYTF
NA	TRBJ2-5	TRBD1	TRBV6-2/TRBV6-3	TGTGCCAGCAGTTACGGGACAGGGCTTATTTCCCAAGAGACCCAGTACTTC	CASSYGTGLISQETQYF